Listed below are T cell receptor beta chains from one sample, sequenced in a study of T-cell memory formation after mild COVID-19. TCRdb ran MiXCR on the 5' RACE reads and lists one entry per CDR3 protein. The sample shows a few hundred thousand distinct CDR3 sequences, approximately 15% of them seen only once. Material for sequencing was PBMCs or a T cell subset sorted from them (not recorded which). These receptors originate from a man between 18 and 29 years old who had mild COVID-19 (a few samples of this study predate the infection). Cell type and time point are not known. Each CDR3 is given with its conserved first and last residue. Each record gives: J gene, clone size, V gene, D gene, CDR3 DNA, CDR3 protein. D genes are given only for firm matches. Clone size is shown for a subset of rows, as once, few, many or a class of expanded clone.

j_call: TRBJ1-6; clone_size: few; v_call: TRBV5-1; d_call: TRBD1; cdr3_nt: TGCGCCAGCAGCTTAGGACAGGAACATTCACCCCTCCACTTT; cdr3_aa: CASSLGQEHSPLHF
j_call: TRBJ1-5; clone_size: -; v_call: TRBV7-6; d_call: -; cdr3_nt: TGTGCCAGCAGCTTAGCGGCGGGACCTAGCAATCAGCCCCAGCATTTT; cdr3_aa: CASSLAAGPSNQPQHF
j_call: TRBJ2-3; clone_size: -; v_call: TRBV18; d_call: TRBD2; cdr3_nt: TGTGCCAGCTCATCGCTAGCGGCCACAGATACGCAGTATTTT; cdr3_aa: CASSSLAATDTQYF
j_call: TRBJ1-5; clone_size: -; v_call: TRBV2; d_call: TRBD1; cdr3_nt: TGTGCCAGCAGTCCGACAGGGATGGGCCAGCCCCAGCATTTT; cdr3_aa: CASSPTGMGQPQHF
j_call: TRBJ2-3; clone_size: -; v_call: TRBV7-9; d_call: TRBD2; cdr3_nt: TGTGCCAGCAGATCTCTAGCGGGGGACACAGATACGCAGTATTTT; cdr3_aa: CASRSLAGDTDTQYF
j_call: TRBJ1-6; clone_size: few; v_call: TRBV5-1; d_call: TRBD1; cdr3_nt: TGCGCCAGCAGCACTTCGACAGGGCCCAATTCACCCCTCCACTTT; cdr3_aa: CASSTSTGPNSPLHF
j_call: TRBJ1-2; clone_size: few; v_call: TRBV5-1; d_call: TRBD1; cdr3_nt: TGCGCCAGCAGCCCAGTCGTGTTGGGACAGAGTAACTATGGCTACACCTTC; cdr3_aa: CASSPVVLGQSNYGYTF
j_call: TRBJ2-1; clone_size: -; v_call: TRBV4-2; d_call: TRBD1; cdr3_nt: TGTGCCAGCAGCCAAGGGGGGACAGGCTGGTATGAGCAGTTCTTC; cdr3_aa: CASSQGGTGWYEQFF
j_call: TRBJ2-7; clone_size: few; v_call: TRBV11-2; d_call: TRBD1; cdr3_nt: TGTGCCAGCCTTAGGACAGGGGGCGAGTACGAGCAGTACTTC; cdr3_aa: CASLRTGGEYEQYF
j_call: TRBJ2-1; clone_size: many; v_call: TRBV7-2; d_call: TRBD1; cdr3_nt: TGTGCCAGCAGCCCCCGAGACAGGGGTTACAATGAGCAGTTCTTC; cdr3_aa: CASSPRDRGYNEQFF
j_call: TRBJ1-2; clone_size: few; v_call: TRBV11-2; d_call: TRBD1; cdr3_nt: TGTGCCAGCGACGATCCCTGGACAGGGCCCCAACGGGGCTACACCTTC; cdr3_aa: CASDDPWTGPQRGYTF
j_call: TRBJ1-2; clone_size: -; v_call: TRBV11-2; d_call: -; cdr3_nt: TGTGCCAGCAGCTCCACAGTAGGGGGTGGCCCTGTCTCCACCTTC; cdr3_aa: CASSSTVGGGPVSTF
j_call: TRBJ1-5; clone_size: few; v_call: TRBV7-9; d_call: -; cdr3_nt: TGTGCCAGCAGCAAAAGCAATCAGCCCCAGCATTTT; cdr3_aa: CASSKSNQPQHF
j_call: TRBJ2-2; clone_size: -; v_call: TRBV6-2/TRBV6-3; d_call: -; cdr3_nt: TGTGCCATCTCACCGGATTGGAGGACCGGGGAGCTGTTTTTT; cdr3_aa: CAISPDWRTGELFF
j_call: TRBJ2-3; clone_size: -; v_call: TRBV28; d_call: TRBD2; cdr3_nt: TGTGCCAGCAGTTCCCAGGCCGGCGGGGGTAGCACAGATACGCAGTATTTT; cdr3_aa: CASSSQAGGGSTDTQYF
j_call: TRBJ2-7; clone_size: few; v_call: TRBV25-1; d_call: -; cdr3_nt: TGTGCCAGCAGTAACGGTCGGGCCTACGAGCAGTACTTC; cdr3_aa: CASSNGRAYEQYF
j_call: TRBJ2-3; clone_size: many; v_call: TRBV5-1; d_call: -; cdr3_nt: TGCGCCAGCATGGCGCGGGCGACTAGCACAGATACGCAGTATTTT; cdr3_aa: CASMARATSTDTQYF
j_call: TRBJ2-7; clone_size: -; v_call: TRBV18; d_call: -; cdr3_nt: TGTGCCAGCTCACCCGCAGGGAATTACGAGCAGTACTTC; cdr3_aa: CASSPAGNYEQYF
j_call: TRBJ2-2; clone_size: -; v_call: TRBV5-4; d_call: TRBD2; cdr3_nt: TGTGCCAGCAGCTGGGGGGGTCGAGACACCGTGGAGCTGTTTTTT; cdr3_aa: CASSWGGRDTVELFF
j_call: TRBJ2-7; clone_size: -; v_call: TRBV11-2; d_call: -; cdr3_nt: TGTGCCAGCAGCTCACACCCCTCCGGGACTGACTCCTACGAGCAGTACTTC; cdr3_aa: CASSSHPSGTDSYEQYF
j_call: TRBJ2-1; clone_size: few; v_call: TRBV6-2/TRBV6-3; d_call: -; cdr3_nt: TGTGCCAGCAGGCGGTACGTCTTGTACTACAATGAGCAGTTCTTC; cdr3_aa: CASRRYVLYYNEQFF
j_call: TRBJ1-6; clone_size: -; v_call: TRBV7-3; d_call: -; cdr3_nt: TGTGCCAGCAGCTTAACGTACGACTATAATTCACCCCTCCACTTT; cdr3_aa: CASSLTYDYNSPLHF
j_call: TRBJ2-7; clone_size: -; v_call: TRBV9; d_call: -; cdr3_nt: TGTGCCAGCAGTCAAGACCCTCTCCTCTCCTACGAGCAGTACTTC; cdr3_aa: CASSQDPLLSYEQYF
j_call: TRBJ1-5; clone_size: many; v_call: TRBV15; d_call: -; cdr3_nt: TGTGCCACCAGCAGAGATTGGGTAGGGGCGAGCAATCAGCCCCAGCATTTT; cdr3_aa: CATSRDWVGASNQPQHF
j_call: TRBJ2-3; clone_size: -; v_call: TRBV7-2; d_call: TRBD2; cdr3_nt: TGTGCCAGCAGCTATCATGGACTAGCGGGGGGCACAGATACGCAGTATTTT; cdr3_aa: CASSYHGLAGGTDTQYF
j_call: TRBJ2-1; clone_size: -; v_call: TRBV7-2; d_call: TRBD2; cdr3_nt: TGTGCCAGCAGCTTAGCCGGCGGGGGTAGGGTGCAGTTCTTC; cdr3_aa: CASSLAGGGRVQFF
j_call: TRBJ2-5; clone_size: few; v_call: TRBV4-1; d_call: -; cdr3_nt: TGCGCCAGCAGCCAAGGTACAGGGTTAGAGACCCAGTACTTC; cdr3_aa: CASSQGTGLETQYF
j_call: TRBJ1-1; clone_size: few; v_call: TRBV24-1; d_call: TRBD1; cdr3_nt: TGTGCCACCAGTGATTCTGACAGGGAGAATTCGGCTTTCTTT; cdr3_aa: CATSDSDRENSAFF
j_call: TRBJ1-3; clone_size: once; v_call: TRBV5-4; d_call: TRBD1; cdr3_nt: TGTGCCAGCAGCCGGACAGGTGATGGAAACACCATATATTTT; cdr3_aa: CASSRTGDGNTIYF
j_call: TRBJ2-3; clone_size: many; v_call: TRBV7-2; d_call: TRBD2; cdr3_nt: TGTGCCAGCAGCTTAGAGCTAGCGGGAGATACGCAGTATTTT; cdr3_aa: CASSLELAGDTQYF
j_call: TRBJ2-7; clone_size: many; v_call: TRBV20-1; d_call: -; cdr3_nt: TGCAGTGCCCTACAGCCTTACGAGCAGTACTTC; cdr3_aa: CSALQPYEQYF
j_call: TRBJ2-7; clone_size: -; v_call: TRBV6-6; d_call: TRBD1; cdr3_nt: TGTGCCAGCAGTTACCCGGGACAGGTCACCTACGAGCAGTACTTC; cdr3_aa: CASSYPGQVTYEQYF
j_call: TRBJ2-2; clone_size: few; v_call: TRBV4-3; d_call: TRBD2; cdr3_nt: TGCGCCAGCAGCCAAGAAAGACTAGCAGTACTGAACACCGGGGAGCTGTTTTTT; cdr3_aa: CASSQERLAVLNTGELFF
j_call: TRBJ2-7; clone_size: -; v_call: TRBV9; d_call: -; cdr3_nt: TGTGCCAGCAGCATGACCCCTCGTTACGAGCAGTACTTC; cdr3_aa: CASSMTPRYEQYF
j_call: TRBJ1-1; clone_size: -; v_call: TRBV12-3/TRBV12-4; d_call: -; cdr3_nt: TGTGCCAGCAGTTCGACACGGCTGAACACTGAAGCTTTCTTT; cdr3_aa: CASSSTRLNTEAFF
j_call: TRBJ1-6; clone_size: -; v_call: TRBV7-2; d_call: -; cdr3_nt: -; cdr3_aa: CASSFGPGVINSPLHF
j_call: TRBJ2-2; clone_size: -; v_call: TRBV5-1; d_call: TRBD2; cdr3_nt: TGCGCCAGCAGCTTGGCGGGGGGACACACCGGGGAGCTGTTTTTT; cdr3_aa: CASSLAGGHTGELFF
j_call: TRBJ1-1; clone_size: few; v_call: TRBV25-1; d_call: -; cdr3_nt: TGTGCCAGCAGTGGAAGCGGTGAAGCTTTCTTT; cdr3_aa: CASSGSGEAFF
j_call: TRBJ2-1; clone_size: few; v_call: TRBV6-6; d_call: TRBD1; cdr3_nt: TGTGCCGCTATGCGGGACAGGGGGGTCTTTGAGCAGTTCTTC; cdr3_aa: CAAMRDRGVFEQFF
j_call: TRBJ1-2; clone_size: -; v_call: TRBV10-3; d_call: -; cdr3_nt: TGTGCCATCAGTTGGGGATGGGGCTACACCTTC; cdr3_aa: CAISWGWGYTF
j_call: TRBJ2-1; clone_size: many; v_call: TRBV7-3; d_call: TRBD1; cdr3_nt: TGTGCCAGCAGCTACAGGGGGATGGAGCAGTTCTTC; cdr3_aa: CASSYRGMEQFF